This T cell receptor beta chain was sequenced during a study of T cell changes during pregnancy in multiple sclerosis. This CDR3 comprises 13 residues. Germline V CDR1 and CDR2: MNHEY, SVGAGI. V lost 11 bases and J 10 bases, leaving 20 bases between the germline ends. Profiled with immunoSEQ multiplex PCR; TCRdb holds only in-frame clones, not every one. The sample has tens of thousands of clones, roughly nine tenths seen once. Sample: peripheral blood, taken in the third trimester of pregnancy. The source is a female donor in good health, enrolled as a control in a pregnancy study. The chain joins TRBV6-5 to TRBJ1-4; possible D gene TRBD1, 5 bases. The CDR3 protein is CAAAGPVGGKLFF. The CDR3 bases are TGTGCCGCTGCCGGCCCGGTGGGGGGAAAACTGTTTTTT.